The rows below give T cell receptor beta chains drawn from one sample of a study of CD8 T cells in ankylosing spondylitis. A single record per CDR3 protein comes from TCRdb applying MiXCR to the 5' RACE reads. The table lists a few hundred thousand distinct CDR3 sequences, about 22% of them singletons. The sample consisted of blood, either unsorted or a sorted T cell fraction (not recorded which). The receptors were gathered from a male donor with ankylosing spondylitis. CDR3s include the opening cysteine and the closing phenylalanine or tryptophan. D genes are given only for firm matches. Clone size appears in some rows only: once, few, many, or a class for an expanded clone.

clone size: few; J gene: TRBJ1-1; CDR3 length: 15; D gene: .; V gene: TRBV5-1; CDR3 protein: CASSLGPSGSTEAFF; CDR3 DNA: TGCGCCAGCAGCTTAGGCCCTTCTGGGAGCACTGAAGCTTTCTTT
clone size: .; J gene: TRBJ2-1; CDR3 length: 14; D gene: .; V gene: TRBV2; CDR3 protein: CASSELGGRNEQFF; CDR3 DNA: TGTGCCAGCAGTGAGCTAGGCGGCCGCAATGAGCAGTTCTTC
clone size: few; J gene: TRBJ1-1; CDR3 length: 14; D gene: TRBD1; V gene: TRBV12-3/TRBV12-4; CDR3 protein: CASSLPPGQGDAFF; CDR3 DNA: TGTGCCAGCAGTTTACCCCCGGGACAGGGGGACGCTTTCTTT
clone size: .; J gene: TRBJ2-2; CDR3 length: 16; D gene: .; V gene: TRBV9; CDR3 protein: CASSVVGTSNTGELFF; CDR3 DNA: TGTGCCAGCAGCGTTGTAGGGACTTCGAACACCGGGGAGCTGTTTTTT
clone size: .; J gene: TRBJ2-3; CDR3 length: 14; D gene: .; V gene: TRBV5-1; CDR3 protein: CASSGSARGDTQYF; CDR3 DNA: TGCGCCAGCAGCGGTAGCGCTCGGGGAGATACGCAGTATTTT
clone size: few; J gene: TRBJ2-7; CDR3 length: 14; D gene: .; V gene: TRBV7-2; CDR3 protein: CASSFQRTSYEQYF; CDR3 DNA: TGTGCCAGCAGCTTTCAGCGGACCTCCTACGAGCAGTACTTC
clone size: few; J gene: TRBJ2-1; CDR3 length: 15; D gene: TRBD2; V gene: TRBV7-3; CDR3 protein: CASSPRTSFSNEQFF; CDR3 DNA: TGTGCCAGCAGCCCCCGGACTAGCTTCAGCAATGAGCAGTTCTTC
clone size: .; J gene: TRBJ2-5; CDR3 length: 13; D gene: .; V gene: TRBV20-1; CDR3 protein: CSARDGGFQTQYF; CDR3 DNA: TGCAGTGCTAGAGATGGGGGGTTCCAGACCCAGTACTTC
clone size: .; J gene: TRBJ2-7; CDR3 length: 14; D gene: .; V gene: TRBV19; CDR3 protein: CATAPGLALYEQYF; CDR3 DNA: TGTGCCACCGCTCCTGGGTTAGCACTCTACGAGCAGTACTTC
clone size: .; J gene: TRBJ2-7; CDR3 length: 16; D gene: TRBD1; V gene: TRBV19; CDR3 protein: CASSATGTGGLYEQYF; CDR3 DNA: TGTGCCAGTAGTGCGACCGGGACAGGGGGCCTCTACGAGCAGTACTTC
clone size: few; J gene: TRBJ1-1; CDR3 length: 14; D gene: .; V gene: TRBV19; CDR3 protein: CASSPGPQSTEAFF; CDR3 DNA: TGTGCCAGTAGTCCCGGACCCCAGAGCACTGAAGCTTTCTTT
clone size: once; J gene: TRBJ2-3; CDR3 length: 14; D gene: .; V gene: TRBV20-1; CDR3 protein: CSASQDSGADTQYF; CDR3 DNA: TGCAGTGCTAGCCAGGACTCTGGGGCAGATACGCAGTATTTT
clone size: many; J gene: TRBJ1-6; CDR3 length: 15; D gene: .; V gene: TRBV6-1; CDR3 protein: CASKGPSSYNSPLHF; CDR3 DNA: TGTGCCAGCAAGGGACCTAGCTCCTATAATTCACCCCTCCACTTT
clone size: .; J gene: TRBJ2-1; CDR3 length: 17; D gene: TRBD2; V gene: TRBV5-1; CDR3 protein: CASSPITSGRLIDEQFF; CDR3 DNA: TGCGCCAGCAGCCCAATAACTAGCGGGAGACTGATTGATGAGCAGTTCTTC
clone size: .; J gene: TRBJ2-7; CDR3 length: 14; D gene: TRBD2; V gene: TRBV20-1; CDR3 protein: CSAGPSGSDYEQYF; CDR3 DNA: TGCAGTGCTGGCCCTAGCGGGAGCGACTACGAGCAGTACTTC
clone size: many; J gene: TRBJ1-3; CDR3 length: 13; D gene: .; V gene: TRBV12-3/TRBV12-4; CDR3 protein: CASRGLGRNTIYF; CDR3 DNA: TGTGCCAGCAGGGGCCTCGGGCGAAACACCATATATTTT
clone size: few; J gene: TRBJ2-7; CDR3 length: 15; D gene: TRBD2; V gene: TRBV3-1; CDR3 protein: CASSQWLAGSYEQYF; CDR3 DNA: TGTGCCAGCAGCCAATGGCTAGCGGGGTCCTACGAGCAGTACTTC
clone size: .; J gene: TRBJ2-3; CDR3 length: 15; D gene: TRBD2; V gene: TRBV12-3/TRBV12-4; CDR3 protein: CASSLGTSGVDTQYF; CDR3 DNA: TGTGCCAGCAGTCTTGGGACTAGCGGTGTAGATACGCAGTATTTT
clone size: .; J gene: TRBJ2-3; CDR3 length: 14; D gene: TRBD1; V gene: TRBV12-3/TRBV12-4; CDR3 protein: CASSRQGYLDTQYF; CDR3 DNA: TGTGCCAGCAGTCGACAGGGTTATCTAGATACGCAGTATTTT
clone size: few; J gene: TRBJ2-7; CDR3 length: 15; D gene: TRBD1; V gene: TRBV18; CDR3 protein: CASSQGQGATYEQYF; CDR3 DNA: TGTGCCAGCTCACAAGGACAGGGCGCAACTTACGAGCAGTACTTC